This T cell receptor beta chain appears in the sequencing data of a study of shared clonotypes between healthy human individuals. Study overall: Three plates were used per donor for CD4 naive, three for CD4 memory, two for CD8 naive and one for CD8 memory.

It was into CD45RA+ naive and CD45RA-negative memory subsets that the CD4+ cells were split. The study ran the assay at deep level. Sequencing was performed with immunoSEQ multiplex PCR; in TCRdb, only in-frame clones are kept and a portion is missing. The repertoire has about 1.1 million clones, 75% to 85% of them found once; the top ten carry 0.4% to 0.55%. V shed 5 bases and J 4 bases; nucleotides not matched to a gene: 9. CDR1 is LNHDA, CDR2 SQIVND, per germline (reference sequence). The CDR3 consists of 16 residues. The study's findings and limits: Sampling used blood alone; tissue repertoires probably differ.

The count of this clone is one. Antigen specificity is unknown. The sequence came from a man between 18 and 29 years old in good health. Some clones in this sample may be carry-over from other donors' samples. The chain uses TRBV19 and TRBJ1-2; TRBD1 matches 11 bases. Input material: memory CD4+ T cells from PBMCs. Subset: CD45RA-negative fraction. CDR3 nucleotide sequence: TGTGCCAGTAGTGTTGGACAGGGGGCAATGGGCTATGGCTACACCTTC. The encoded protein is CASSVGQGAMGYGYTF.